These 4 T cell receptor beta chains were sequenced from one sample in a study of shared clonotypes between healthy human individuals. Only in-frame clones appear in the TCRdb table, and some are missing; sequencing was by immunoSEQ multiplex PCR. This sample has some 360,000 clones, with roughly 70% found just once. The sequencing input was memory CD4+ T cells sorted from blood. Subset defined: CD45RA-negative fraction. These receptors came from a man aged 30-40 years in good health.

This clone was counted between two and nine times. Other nucleotide sequences from this sample produce the same CDR3. The rearrangement joins TRBV20-1 to TRBJ2-5; D is unclear. The germline V and J ends were trimmed by 6 bases and 2 bases, with 7 bases remaining between them. CDR1 and CDR2 from the germline V gene are DFQATT and SNEGSKA (reference sequence). The CDR3 runs 11 residues. CDR3 region: CSAQDQETQYF. The CDR3 DNA reads as TGCAGTGCGCAGGATCAAGAGACCCAGTACTTC.

This clone was detected only a few times. The chain carries TRBV10-3 and TRBJ2-7, with 8 bases fitting TRBD2. The V gene's germline CDR1 is ENHRY and CDR2 SYGVKD. This CDR3 region has 14 residues. The V gene end was trimmed by 4 bases and the J gene end by 5 bases; junction bases not matched to a gene: 7. In nucleotides, the CDR3 is TGTGCCATCAGTGTAAGAGCGGGAGTTGACGAGCAGTACTTC. Its translation is CAISVRAGVDEQYF.

This clone was found once. The V and J genes are TRBV6-1 and TRBJ2-3; no clear D. This CDR3 contains 14 residues. The germline CDR1 and CDR2 sequences are MNHNS and SASEGT. V lost 3 bases and J 6 bases, leaving 13 bases between the germline ends. In DNA form, the CDR3 reads TGTGCCAGCAGTGAGTGGCGCCTTGGGGATACGCAGTATTTT. It specifies CASSEWRLGDTQYF.

The chain couples TRBV30 to TRBJ1-5; D is ambiguous. CDR1 and CDR2 (germline): GTSNPN, SVGIG (reference sequence). The V gene lost 0 bases and the J gene lost 11 bases, with 14 bases spanning the gap. The CDR3 spans 13 residues. CDR3 residues: CAWSVADSSAQHF. CDR3 in DNA: TGTGCCTGGAGTGTCGCGGACTCCTCAGCCCAGCATTTT.